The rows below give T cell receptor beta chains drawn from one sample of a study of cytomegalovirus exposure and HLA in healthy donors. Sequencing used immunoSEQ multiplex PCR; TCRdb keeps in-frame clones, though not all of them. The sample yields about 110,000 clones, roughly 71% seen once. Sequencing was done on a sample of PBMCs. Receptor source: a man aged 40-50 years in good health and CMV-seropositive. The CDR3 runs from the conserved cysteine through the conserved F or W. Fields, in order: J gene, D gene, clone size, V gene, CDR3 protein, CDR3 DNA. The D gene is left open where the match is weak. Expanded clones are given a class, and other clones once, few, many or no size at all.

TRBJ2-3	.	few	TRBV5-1	CASRYGTVDTQYF	TGCGCCAGCAGGTACGGCACAGTTGATACGCAGTATTTT
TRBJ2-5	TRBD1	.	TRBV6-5	CASSLRAGQGGETQYF	TGTGCCAGCAGTTTGCGTGCGGGACAGGGGGGAGAGACCCAGTACTTC
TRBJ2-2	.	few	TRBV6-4	CASSAGETGELFF	TGTGCCAGCAGTGCCGGGGAAACCGGGGAGCTGTTTTTT
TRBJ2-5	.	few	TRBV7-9	CASSPRREETQYF	TGTGCCAGCAGCCCACGACGGGAAGAGACCCAGTACTTC
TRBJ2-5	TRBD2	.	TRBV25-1	CASSDLSASGRGWETQYF	TGTGCCAGCAGTGATTTGTCGGCTAGCGGGAGGGGATGGGAGACCCAGTACTTC
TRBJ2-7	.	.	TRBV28	CASSSSATGNSYEQYF	TGTGCCAGCAGTTCCTCCGCGACAGGCAACTCCTACGAGCAGTACTTC
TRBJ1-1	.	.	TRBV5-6	CASRMTGGNTEAFF	TGTGCCAGCAGGATGACAGGAGGGAACACTGAAGCTTTCTTT
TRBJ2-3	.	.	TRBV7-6	CASSLAGGPIDTQYF	TGTGCCAGCAGCTTAGCGGGGGGACCGATAGATACGCAGTATTTT
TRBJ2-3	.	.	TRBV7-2	CASSRPDQGADTQYF	TGTGCCAGCAGCCGACCAGATCAGGGCGCAGATACGCAGTATTTT
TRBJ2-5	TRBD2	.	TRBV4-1	CASSLGLAGPQETQYF	TGCGCCAGCAGCCTCGGACTAGCGGGACCCCAAGAGACCCAGTACTTC
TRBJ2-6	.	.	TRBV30	CAWSNSAGANVLTF	TGTGCCTGGAGCAATAGTGCTGGGGCCAACGTCCTGACTTTC
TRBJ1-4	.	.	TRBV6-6	CASSYSTVEEKLFF	TGTGCCAGCAGTTACTCGACAGTTGAGGAAAAACTGTTTTTT
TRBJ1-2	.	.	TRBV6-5	CASSYGSGEGYTF	TGTGCCAGCAGTTACGGTTCGGGGGAGGGCTACACCTTC
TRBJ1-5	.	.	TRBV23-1	CASSQSQLQPQHF	TGCGCCAGCAGTCAATCGCAACTTCAGCCCCAGCATTTT
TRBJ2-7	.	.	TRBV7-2	CASSSSPDSYEQYF	TGTGCCAGCAGCTCATCCCCCGACTCCTACGAGCAGTACTTC
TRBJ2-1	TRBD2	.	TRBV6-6	CASSSALAANEQFF	TGTGCCAGCAGTTCAGCGCTAGCGGCCAATGAGCAGTTCTTC
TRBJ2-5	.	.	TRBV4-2	CASSQTDRGSETQYF	TGTGCCAGCAGCCAAACGGATCGGGGGTCGGAGACCCAGTACTTC
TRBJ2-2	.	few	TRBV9	CASSRRDPRGTNTGELFF	TGTGCCAGCAGCCGACGAGACCCGCGGGGAACGAACACCGGGGAGCTGTTTTTT
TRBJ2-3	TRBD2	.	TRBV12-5	CASGQGLATDTQYF	TGTGCTAGTGGTCAAGGACTAGCCACAGATACGCAGTATTTT
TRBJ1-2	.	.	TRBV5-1	CASSLGDRPNYGYTF	TGCGCCAGCAGCTTGGGAGACAGACCGAACTATGGCTACACCTTC
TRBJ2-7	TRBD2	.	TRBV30	CAWSQGTSGYEQYF	TGTGCCTGGAGCCAAGGGACTAGCGGCTACGAGCAGTACTTC
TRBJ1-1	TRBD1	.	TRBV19	CASSVQGATEAFF	TGTGCCAGTAGCGTACAGGGGGCAACTGAAGCTTTCTTT
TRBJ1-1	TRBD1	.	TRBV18	CASSLGQGLMNTEAFF	TGTGCCAGCTCACTGGGACAGGGTCTCATGAACACTGAAGCTTTCTTT
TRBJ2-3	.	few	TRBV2	CARKMSSSSTDTQYF	TGTGCCAGAAAGATGTCTAGTTCTAGCACAGATACGCAGTATTTT